These T cell receptor beta chains were read from a single sample in a study of shared clonotypes between healthy human individuals. Only in-frame clones appear in the TCRdb table, and some are missing; sequencing was by immunoSEQ multiplex PCR. The data contain nearly 1,000,000 clones, 76% of them singletons. Sequencing was carried out using memory CD4+ T cells sorted from blood. The source is a young man in good health. CDR3s include the opening cysteine and the closing phenylalanine or tryptophan. Fields, in order: clone size, J gene, V gene, D gene, CDR3 protein, CDR3 DNA. A D gene is named only where the DNA matches it firmly. Clone size appears in some rows only: once, few, many, or a class for an expanded clone.

>.|TRBJ1-1|TRBV28|.
CASGVVLMNTEAFF
TGTGCCAGCGGAGTAGTTTTGATGAACACTGAAGCTTTCTTT
>.|TRBJ2-1|TRBV25-1|TRBD2
CASSPGLAGRGDEQFF
TGTGCCAGCAGCCCGGGACTAGCGGGGAGGGGGGATGAGCAGTTCTTC
>.|TRBJ1-5|TRBV7-2|.
CASSVRGNQPQHF
TGTGCCAGCAGTGTACGCGGCAATCAGCCCCAGCATTTT
>.|TRBJ1-5|TRBV28|.
CASSLMGLLGTGPQHF
TGTGCCAGCAGCCTTATGGGACTGTTGGGGACGGGGCCCCAGCATTTT
>.|TRBJ1-1|TRBV10-1|TRBD1
CASSATGEGTEAFF
TGCGCCAGCAGTGCCACAGGGGAAGGCACTGAAGCTTTCTTT
>.|TRBJ1-4|TRBV2|.
CASRGSGGQEKLFF
TGTGCCAGCAGAGGCAGCGGGGGGCAGGAAAAACTGTTTTTT
>.|TRBJ2-1|TRBV18|TRBD2
CASSIPGLQNEQFF
TGTGCCAGCTCAATTCCGGGACTACAAAATGAGCAGTTCTTC
>.|TRBJ1-1|TRBV7-6|.
CASSLAREQRRAFF
TGTGCCAGCAGCTTGGCCCGGGAACAGCGGAGAGCTTTCTTT
>.|TRBJ2-5|TRBV5-1|.
CASSLFGVRETQYF
TGCGCCAGCAGCTTGTTCGGGGTACGAGAGACCCAGTACTTC
>once|TRBJ2-5|TRBV2|.
CASSARARYQETQYF
TGTGCCAGCAGCGCCCGGGCGAGGTACCAAGAGACCCAGTACTTC
>.|TRBJ2-1|TRBV10-1|TRBD2
CASSAGTSGALLLGNEQFF
TGCGCCAGCAGTGCAGGGACTAGCGGGGCCCTCCTCCTGGGAAATGAGCAGTTCTTC
>.|TRBJ2-3|TRBV29-1|.
CSVGQGGDTQYF
TGCAGCGTTGGACAGGGAGGAGATACGCAGTATTTT
>.|TRBJ1-5|TRBV5-1|TRBD1
CASSLVAQGAFPNQPQHF
TGCGCCAGCAGCTTGGTTGCCCAGGGGGCATTTCCCAATCAGCCCCAGCATTTT
>many|TRBJ1-3|TRBV5-4|.
CASSLVGQGGNTIYF
TGTGCCAGCAGCTTGGTTGGCCAGGGCGGAAACACCATATATTTT
>.|TRBJ1-2|TRBV30|TRBD1
CAWSVLPGTVYGYTF
TGTGCCTGGAGTGTACTCCCCGGGACAGTCTATGGCTACACCTTC
>.|TRBJ2-7|TRBV13|TRBD2
CASSKRLAHEQYF
TGTGCCAGCAGCAAACGACTAGCCCACGAGCAGTACTTC
>.|TRBJ2-3|TRBV7-2|.
CASSFGGTDTQYF
TGTGCCAGCAGCTTTGGAGGCACAGATACGCAGTATTTT
>.|TRBJ2-1|TRBV6-1|.
CASSGTGSSYNEQFF
TGTGCCAGCAGTGGGACTGGGAGCTCCTACAATGAGCAGTTCTTC
>.|TRBJ2-3|TRBV9|.
CASSRDRSDTQYF
TGTGCCAGCAGCCGGGACCGTTCGGATACGCAGTATTTT
>.|TRBJ1-1|TRBV2|TRBD1
CASSGQGGGATEAFF
TGTGCCAGCAGTGGACAGGGCGGCGGGGCAACTGAAGCTTTCTTT
>.|TRBJ2-5|TRBV11-2|.
CASSKSHRRPLVQETQYF
TGTGCCAGCAGCAAATCGCATAGGAGGCCTCTCGTCCAAGAGACCCAGTACTTC
>.|TRBJ2-1|TRBV6-1|.
CATTPGSLYNEQFF
TGTGCCACCACTCCGGGCAGTTTGTACAATGAGCAGTTCTTC
>few|TRBJ1-1|TRBV28|.
CASSPSGTINTEAFF
TGTGCCAGCAGTCCTTCAGGGACCATAAACACTGAAGCTTTCTTT
>.|TRBJ2-6|TRBV9|TRBD1
CASTNPSTGPHSGANVLTF
TGTGCCAGCACCAATCCTTCGACAGGGCCGCACTCTGGGGCCAACGTCCTGACTTTC
>.|TRBJ2-7|TRBV6-1|.
CATNYRVPGHEQYF
TGTGCCACCAATTACCGGGTCCCCGGCCACGAGCAGTACTTC
>.|TRBJ2-1|TRBV19|TRBD2
CASSNKGTSGYNEQFF
TGTGCCAGTAGTAATAAGGGTACTAGCGGTTACAATGAGCAGTTCTTC
>.|TRBJ1-1|TRBV2|.
CASSLGNTLNTEAFF
TGTGCCAGCAGCCTTGGGAACACCTTGAACACTGAAGCTTTCTTT
>.|TRBJ2-1|TRBV5-1|.
CASSLANTNEQFF
TGCGCCAGCAGCTTAGCAAATACCAATGAGCAGTTCTTC
>many|TRBJ1-6|TRBV16|.
CASSPRETPLHF
TGTGCCAGCAGCCCACGGGAGACACCCCTCCACTTT
>.|TRBJ1-5|TRBV7-2|.
CASSLGSTSNQPQHF
TGTGCCAGCAGCTTAGGGTCGACTAGCAATCAGCCCCAGCATTTT
>.|TRBJ1-5|TRBV30|TRBD1
CAWSTGERQPQHF
TGTGCCTGGAGCACAGGGGAGAGGCAGCCCCAGCATTTT
>.|TRBJ1-1|TRBV5-6|.
CASRRGLSGTEAFF
TGTGCCAGCCGCAGGGGCCTAAGTGGCACTGAAGCTTTCTTT
>.|TRBJ2-5|TRBV27|TRBD1
CASSTGQGAGETQYF
TGTGCCAGCAGTACTGGACAGGGGGCAGGAGAGACCCAGTACTTC
>.|TRBJ2-7|TRBV19|TRBD1
CASSLRRTGVYEQYF
TGTGCCAGTAGTCTTCGGAGGACAGGGGTCTACGAGCAGTACTTC
>.|TRBJ2-2|TRBV6-5|.
CASTPGGANTGELFF
TGTGCCAGCACCCCCGGCGGAGCGAACACCGGGGAGCTGTTTTTT
>.|TRBJ2-2|TRBV25-1|TRBD1
CATTGTGGTGELFF
TGTGCCACCACCGGGACAGGGGGCACCGGGGAGCTGTTTTTT
>few|TRBJ2-6|TRBV9|.
CASSGTPQGANVLTF
TGTGCCAGCAGCGGCACACCGCAGGGGGCCAACGTCCTGACTTTC
>once|TRBJ2-2|TRBV11-2|.
CASSLNRFTGELFF
TGTGCCAGCAGTTTGAACAGATTCACCGGGGAGCTGTTTTTT
>.|TRBJ1-2|TRBV30|.
CAWSRAGANYGYTF
TGTGCCTGGAGTAGGGCAGGCGCCAACTATGGCTACACCTTC
>.|TRBJ2-4|TRBV29-1|TRBD1
CSGRQGMGYIQYF
TGCAGCGGCCGACAGGGTATGGGATACATTCAGTACTTC
>.|TRBJ2-7|TRBV27|TRBD1
CASSLLKQGTRYEQYF
TGTGCCAGCAGTTTGCTTAAACAGGGGACACGATACGAGCAGTACTTC
>.|TRBJ1-2|TRBV4-3|.
CASSQDRRSYGYTF
TGCGCCAGCAGCCAAGATAGGCGGAGCTATGGCTACACCTTC